This paragraph reports one T cell receptor (beta chain). Its antigen remains unidentified. Germline CDR1 is SGHDT and CDR2 is YYEEEE. This CDR3 is 19 amino acids long. V was clipped by 3 bases and J by 0 bases; unmatched bases: 13. The data originate from a study of shared clonotypes between healthy human individuals. Findings and caveats of the study: A handful of donors had around 5% of their naive CD4 clonotypes in common.

Assay used: immunoSEQ multiplex PCR; TCRdb lists only in-frame clones, some missing. The sample consists of some 2,000,000 clones, under 97% of them appearing once. The TCR comes from a man aged 18 to 35 in good health. Sequenced sample: naive CD4+ T cells sorted from blood. Stated subset: CD45RA+ positively selected. The genes are TRBV5-6 and TRBJ2-3, with 10 bases that match TRBD2. The CDR3 loop is CASSSFLTSGLSSTDTQYF. The CDR3 nucleotides read TGTGCCAGCAGCTCCTTTTTGACTAGCGGGTTAAGTAGCACAGATACGCAGTATTTT. Full variable domain (missing parts from reference TRBV5-6 and TRBJ2-3): DAGVTQSPTHLIKTRGQQVTLRCSPKSGHDTVSWYQQALGQGPQFIFQYYEEEERQRGNFPDRFSGHQFPNYSSELNVNALLLGDSALYLCASSSFLTSGLSSTDTQYFGPGTRLTVL.